Reported below is one TCR beta chain. Its antigen is not known. The data are from a study of CD8+ T cells in alopecia areata. Extraction of RNA preceded its reverse transcription into cDNA, which served as the sequencing template. Using immunoSEQ multiplex PCR, the repertoire was profiled, and TCRdb retains in-frame clones only, with some absent. Of over 150,000 clones in the sample, 58% were seen once. As to treatment: oral pan-JAK inhibitor, 5-10 mg twice daily. As part of sample collection, lesional scalp punch biopsies and peripheral blood were taken from alopecia areata patients. The study's findings and limits: Because of a solitary nonresponder, the connection of baseline CD8+ expansion to response stays uncertain. Lesional scalp exceeded normal scalp in clonality, especially in alopecia totalis/universalis.

Germline loops: CDR1 MNHNS, CDR2 SASEGT. CDR3 length: 13 residues. Deletions cut 3 bases from V and 6 bases from J, with 10 bases between. V usage is TRBV6-1 and J usage is TRBJ2-3; no reliable D call. This sequence was found in a human donor with alopecia areata. This sample comprised CD8+ T cells sorted from blood, obtained at week 24, from a patient treated with tofacitinib. The CDR3 nucleotides read TGTGCCAGCAGTGATCAGGCCCGGGATACGCAGTATTTT. This translates into CASSDQARDTQYF.